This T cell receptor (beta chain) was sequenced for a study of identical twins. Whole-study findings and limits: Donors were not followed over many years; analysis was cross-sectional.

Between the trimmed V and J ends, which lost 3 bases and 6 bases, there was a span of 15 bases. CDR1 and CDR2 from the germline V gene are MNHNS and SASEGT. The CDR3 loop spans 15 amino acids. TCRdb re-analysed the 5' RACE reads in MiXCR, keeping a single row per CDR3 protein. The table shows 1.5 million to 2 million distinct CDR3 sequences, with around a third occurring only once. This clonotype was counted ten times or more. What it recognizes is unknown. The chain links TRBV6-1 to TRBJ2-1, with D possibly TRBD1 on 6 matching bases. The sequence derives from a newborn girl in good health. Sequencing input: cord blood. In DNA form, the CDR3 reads TGTGCCAGCAGTGATGGGACAAGCACCTTCAATGAGCAGTTCTTC. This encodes CASSDGTSTFNEQFF.